The sequence of this T cell receptor beta chain was determined in a study of tissue T cells after allogeneic stem cell transplantation. Per the germline V gene, CDR1 is SGHLS and CDR2 is HYDKME. The CDR3 extends over 13 amino acids. V was clipped by 4 bases and J by 5 bases, with 12 bases between them. With regard to this clone: Antigen specificity is unknown. The listed genes are named as in mouse. From the germline J gene comes the end of the CDR3, since the read stops 1 residue before it.

General observations from the study: Which tissue TCRs were alloreactive or antigen-specific was not determined. Some clones might be persisting host cells.

The repertoire was sequenced with immunoSEQ multiplex PCR; TCRdb's copy has only in-frame clones and lacks some. Seen here are about 50,000 clones, around 69% observed once, and the top ten hold about 0.7%. The TCR originated in a pool of C57BL/6 mice in good health. This sequence joins TRBV12-2 and TRBJ2-4; perhaps TRBD1 as D (5 bases). The sample was sorted cells pooled from one or two spleens. The CDR3 here is CASSPDRGNTLYF. The DNA read from the CDR3 is TGTGCCAGCTCGCCCGACAGAGGAAACACCTTGTAC.